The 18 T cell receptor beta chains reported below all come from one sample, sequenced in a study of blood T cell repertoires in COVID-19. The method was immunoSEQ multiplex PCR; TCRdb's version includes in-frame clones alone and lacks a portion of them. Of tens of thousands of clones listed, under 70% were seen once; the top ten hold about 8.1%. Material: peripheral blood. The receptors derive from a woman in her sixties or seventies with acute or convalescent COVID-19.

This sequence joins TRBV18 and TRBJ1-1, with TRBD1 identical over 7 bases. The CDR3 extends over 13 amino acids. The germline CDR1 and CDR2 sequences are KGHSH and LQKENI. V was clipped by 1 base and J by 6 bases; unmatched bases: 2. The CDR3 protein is CASSPQGASEAFF. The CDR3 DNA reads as TGTGCCAGCTCACCACAGGGGGCCTCTGAAGCTTTCTTT. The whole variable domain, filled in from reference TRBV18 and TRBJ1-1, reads NAGVMQNPRHLVRRRGQEARLRCSPMKGHSHVYWYRQLPEEGLKFMVYLQKENIIDESGMPKERFSAEFPKEGPSILRIQQVVRGDSAAYFCASSPQGASEAFFGQGTRLTVV.

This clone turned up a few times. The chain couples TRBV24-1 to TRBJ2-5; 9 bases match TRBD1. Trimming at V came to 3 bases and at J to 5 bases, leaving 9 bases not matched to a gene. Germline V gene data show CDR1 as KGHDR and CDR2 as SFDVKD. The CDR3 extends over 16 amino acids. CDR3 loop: CATSDRTGDGGETQYF. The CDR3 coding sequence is TGTGCCACCAGTGATAGGACAGGGGACGGAGGGGAGACCCAGTACTTC.

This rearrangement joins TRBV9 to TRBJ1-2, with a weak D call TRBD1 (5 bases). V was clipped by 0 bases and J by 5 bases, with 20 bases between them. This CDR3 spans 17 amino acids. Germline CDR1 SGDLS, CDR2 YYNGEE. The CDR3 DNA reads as TGTGCCAGCAGCGTAGAGGTTTCGAGCAGGGTAGGATATGGCTACACCTTC. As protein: CASSVEVSSRVGYGYTF.

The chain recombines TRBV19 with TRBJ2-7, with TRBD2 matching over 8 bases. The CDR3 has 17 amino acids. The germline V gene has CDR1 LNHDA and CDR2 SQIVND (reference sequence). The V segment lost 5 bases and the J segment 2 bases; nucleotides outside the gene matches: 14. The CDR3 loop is CASSPLYTSGTTYEQYF. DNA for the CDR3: TGTGCCAGTAGTCCACTATACACTAGCGGAACGACCTACGAGCAGTACTTC.

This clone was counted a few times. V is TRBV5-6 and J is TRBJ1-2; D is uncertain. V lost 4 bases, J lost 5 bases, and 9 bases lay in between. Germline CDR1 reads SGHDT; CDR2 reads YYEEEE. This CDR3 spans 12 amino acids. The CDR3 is CASSKRYYGYTF. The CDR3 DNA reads TGTGCCAGCAGCAAGAGGTATTATGGCTACACCTTC.

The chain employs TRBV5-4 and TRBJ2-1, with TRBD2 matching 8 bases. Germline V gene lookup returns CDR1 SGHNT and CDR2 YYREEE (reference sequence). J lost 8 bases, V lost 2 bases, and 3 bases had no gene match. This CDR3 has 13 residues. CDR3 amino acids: CASSLAGVDEQFF. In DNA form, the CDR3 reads TGTGCCAGCAGCTTAGCGGGAGTAGATGAGCAGTTCTTC.

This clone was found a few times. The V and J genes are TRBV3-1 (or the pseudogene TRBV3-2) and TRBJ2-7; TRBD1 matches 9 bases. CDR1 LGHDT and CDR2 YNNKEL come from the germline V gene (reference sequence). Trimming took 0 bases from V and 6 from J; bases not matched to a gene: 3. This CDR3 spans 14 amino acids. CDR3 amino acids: CASSQDRTGAEQYF. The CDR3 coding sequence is TGTGCCAGCAGCCAAGACCGGACAGGGGCCGAGCAGTACTTC.

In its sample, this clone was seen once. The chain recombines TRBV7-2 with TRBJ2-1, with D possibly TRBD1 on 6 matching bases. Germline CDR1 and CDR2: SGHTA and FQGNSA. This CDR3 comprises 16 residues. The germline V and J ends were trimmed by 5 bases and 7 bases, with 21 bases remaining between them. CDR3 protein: CASSKVGPLGTNEQFF. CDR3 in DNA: TGTGCCAGCAGCAAAGTGGGACCCCTGGGGACAAATGAGCAGTTCTTC.

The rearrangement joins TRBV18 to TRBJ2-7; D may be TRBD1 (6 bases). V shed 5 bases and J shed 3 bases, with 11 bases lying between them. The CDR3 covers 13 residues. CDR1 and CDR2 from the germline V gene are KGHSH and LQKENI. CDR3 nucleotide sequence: TGTGCCAGCTCATCACGGGACAACTACGAGCAGTACTTC. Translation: CASSSRDNYEQYF.

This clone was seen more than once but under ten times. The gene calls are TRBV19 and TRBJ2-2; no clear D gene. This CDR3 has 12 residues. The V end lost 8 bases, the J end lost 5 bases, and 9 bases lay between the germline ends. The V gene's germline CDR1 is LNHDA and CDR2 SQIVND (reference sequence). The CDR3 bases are TGTGCCAGTCCACGAGTTACCGGGGAGCTGTTTTTT. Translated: CASPRVTGELFF.

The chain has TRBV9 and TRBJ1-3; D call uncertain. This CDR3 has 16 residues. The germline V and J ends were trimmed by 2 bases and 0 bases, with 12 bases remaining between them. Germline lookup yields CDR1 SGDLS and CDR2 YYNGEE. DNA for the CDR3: TGTGCCAGCAGCGTTGACTCGGGAAGCTCTGGAAACACCATATATTTT. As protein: CASSVDSGSSGNTIYF.

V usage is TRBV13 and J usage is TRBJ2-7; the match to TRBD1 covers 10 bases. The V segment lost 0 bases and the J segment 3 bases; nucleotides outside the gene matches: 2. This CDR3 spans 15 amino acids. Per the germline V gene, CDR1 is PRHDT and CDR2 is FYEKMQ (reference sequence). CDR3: CASSLGGTGDYEQYF. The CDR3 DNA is TGTGCCAGCAGCTTAGGGGGGACAGGGGACTACGAGCAGTACTTC.

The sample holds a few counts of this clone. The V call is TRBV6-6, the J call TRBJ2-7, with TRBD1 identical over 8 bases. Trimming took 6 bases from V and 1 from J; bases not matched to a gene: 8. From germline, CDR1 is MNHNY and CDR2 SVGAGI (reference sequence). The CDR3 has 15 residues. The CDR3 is CASRYTDRGSYEQYF. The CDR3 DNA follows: TGTGCCAGCAGATACACAGACAGGGGATCCTACGAGCAGTACTTC.

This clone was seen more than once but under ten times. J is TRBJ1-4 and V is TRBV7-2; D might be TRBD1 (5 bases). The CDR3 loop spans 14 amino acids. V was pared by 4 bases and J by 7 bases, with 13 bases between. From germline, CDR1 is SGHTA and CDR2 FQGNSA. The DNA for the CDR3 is TGTGCCAGCAGCTCCGATACAGGAAGTGAAAAACTGTTTTTT. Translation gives CASSSDTGSEKLFF.

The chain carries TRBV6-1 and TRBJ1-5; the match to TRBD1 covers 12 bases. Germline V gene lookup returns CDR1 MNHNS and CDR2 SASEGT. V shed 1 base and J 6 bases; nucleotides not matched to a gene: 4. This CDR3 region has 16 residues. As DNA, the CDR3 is TGTGCCAGCAGTGAAGGGGACAGGGGGCCCACTCAGCCCCAGCATTTT. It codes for CASSEGDRGPTQPQHF.

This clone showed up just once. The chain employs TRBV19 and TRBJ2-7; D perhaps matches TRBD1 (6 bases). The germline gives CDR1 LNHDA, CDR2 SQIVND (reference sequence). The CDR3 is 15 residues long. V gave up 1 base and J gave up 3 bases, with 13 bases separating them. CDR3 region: CASSIGGHQGYEQYF. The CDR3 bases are TGTGCCAGTAGTATAGGGGGACACCAAGGCTACGAGCAGTACTTC.

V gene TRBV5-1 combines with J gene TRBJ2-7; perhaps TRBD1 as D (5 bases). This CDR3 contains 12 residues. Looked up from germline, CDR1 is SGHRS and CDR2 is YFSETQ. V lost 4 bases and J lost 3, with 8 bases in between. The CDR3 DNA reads TGCGCCAGCAGCCAAGGGGACTACGAGCAGTACTTC. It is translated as CASSQGDYEQYF. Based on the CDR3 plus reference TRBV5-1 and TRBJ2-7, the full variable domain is KAGVTQTPRYLIKTRGQQVTLSCSPISGHRSVSWYQQTPGQGLQFLFEYFSETQRNKGNFPGRFSGRQFSNSRSEMNVSTLELGDSALYLCASSQGDYEQYFGPGTRLTVT.

The CDR3 region is CASSLAGQARRNEQYF. In DNA form, the CDR3 reads TGTGCCAGCAGCTTGGCGGGACAGGCTAGGCGGAACGAGCAGTACTTC. The chain recombines TRBV5-6 with TRBJ2-7; TRBD1 matches at 8 bases. The CDR3 is 16 amino acids. The junction had 10 bases not matched to a gene; V was cut back by 0 bases and J by 5 bases. Germline CDR1 is SGHDT and CDR2 is YYEEEE.